This T cell receptor (beta chain) was profiled in a study of T cells in Graves' hyperthyroidism and ophthalmopathy. Study-level information: Before treatment of any kind, peripheral blood was taken at initial diagnosis. Findings and caveats of the study: Blood also showed most of the thyroid clonotypes that were expanded above 0.001.

Absent ophthalmopathy progression within 18 months defined stable Graves' hyperthyroidism. This clonotype was detected only a few times. Antigen: not known. TCR beta CDR3 regions were amplified from RNA transcripts. TCR CDR3 underwent first-round RT-PCR with the HTBI primer set. Each CDR3 protein is one row after TCRdb ran MiXCR on the multiplex PCR reads. The table shows about 570,000 distinct CDR3 sequences, with 13% to 15% occurring only once. This receptor was obtained from a woman between 35 and 50 years old with Graves' hyperthyroidism. The specimen sequenced was blood.

CDR3 protein: CASSPTKANTGELFF. The CDR3 coding sequence is TGTGCCAGCAGCCCCACTAAGGCGAACACCGGGGAGCTGTTTTTT. The chain uses TRBV27 and TRBJ2-2; no definite D call. The V and J ends lost 6 bases and 0 bases respectively, with 11 bases between them. CDR1 is MNHEY and CDR2 is SMNVEV in the germline V gene (reference sequence). This CDR3 has 15 amino acids.